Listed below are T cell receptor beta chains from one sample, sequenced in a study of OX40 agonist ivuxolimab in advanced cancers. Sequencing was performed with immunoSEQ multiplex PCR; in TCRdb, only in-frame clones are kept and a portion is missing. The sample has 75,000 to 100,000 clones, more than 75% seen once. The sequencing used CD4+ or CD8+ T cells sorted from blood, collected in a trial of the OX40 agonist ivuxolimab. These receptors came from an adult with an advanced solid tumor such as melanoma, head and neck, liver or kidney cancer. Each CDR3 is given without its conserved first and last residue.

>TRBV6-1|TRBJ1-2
ASSLDRGAGGYT
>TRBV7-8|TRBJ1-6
ASSSDTSSYNSPLH
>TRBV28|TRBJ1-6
ASSLLTDRVENSPLH
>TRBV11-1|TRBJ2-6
ASSPGQGAAPSGANVLT
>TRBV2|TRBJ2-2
ASRADGTAHTGELF
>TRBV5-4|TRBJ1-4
ASSSDRGGEKLF
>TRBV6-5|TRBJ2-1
ASRRRANEQF
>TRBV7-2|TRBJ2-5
ASSLVGAEGETQY
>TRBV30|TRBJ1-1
AWEGGTMNTEAF
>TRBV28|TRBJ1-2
ASSLGSPGGYT